A single sample is the source of the 21 T cell receptor beta chains below, sequenced in a study of blood T cell repertoires in COVID-19. The repertoire was sequenced with immunoSEQ multiplex PCR; TCRdb's copy has only in-frame clones and lacks some. The sample has about 190,000 clones; 65% to 85% are singletons. The sample comprised PBMCs or T cells enriched from blood (not recorded which). The receptor set was obtained from a woman aged 30 to 39 who had recovered from COVID-19.

The sample holds a few counts of this clone. This chain uses TRBV10-1 with TRBJ1-1; D remains unclear. Germline values: CDR1 WNHNN, CDR2 SYGVQD (reference sequence). The length of the CDR3 is 12 residues. V lost 4 bases and J lost 6, with 9 bases in between. The CDR3 DNA is TGCGCCAGCAGTGGAGTGGCGGCTGAAGCTTTCTTT. This gives the protein CASSGVAAEAFF.

This clone was observed at least ten times. The CDR3 DNA is TGTGCCAGCAGCCAGGGGGCGTCAGGGGCCAACGTCCTGACTTTC. This codes for CASSQGASGANVLTF. J is TRBJ2-6 and V is TRBV6-5, with 8 bases identical to TRBD1. CDR1 MNHEY and CDR2 SVGAGI come from the germline V gene. The CDR3 consists of 15 residues. V was pared by 6 bases and J by 4 bases, with 5 bases of the junction left unmatched.

The genes are TRBV5-6 and TRBJ2-7, with 10 nucleotides matching TRBD1. The V and J ends lost 1 base and 7 bases, in that order; junction bases with no gene match: 8. The CDR3 extends over 15 amino acids. Germline V gene data show CDR1 as SGHDT and CDR2 as YYEEEE. For the CDR3, the DNA is TGTGCCAGCAGCTTGATTGACAGGGGGCCGTCTGAGCAGTACGTC. It specifies CASSLIDRGPSEQYV.

The chain joins TRBV20-1 to TRBJ1-6; D remains unclear. The germline V gene has CDR1 DFQATT and CDR2 SNEGSKA (reference sequence). Trimming shortened V by 3 bases and J by 11 bases, and 20 bases separated the two germline ends. The CDR3 consists of 15 residues. The CDR3 nucleotides read TGCAGTGCTAGTGGCGAACGCCGCTGGGGAGCACCCCTCCACTTT. This sequence encodes CSASGERRWGAPLHF.

The chain uses TRBV30 and TRBJ2-3; 14 nucleotides agree with TRBD2. The CDR3 consists of 15 residues. CDR1 GTSNPN and CDR2 SVGIG come from the germline V gene (reference sequence). J gave up 5 bases and V 3 bases, and 4 bases lay outside the gene matches. In nucleotides, the CDR3 is TGTGCCTGGAGCGGGACTAGCGGGAGAGGAGATACGCAGTATTTT. Its protein is CAWSGTSGRGDTQYF.

This clone was seen only once. The chain is built from TRBV5-1 and TRBJ2-3, with D possibly being TRBD2 (5 bases). The germline gives CDR1 SGHRS, CDR2 YFSETQ. The CDR3 is 15 amino acids. V was clipped by 3 bases and J by 2 bases, with 13 bases between them. The DNA of the CDR3 is TGCGCCAGCAGCTCGGGCGGGCTCTCCACAGATACGCAGTATTTT. Its translation: CASSSGGLSTDTQYF.

V is TRBV2 and J is TRBJ2-3, with 8 bases matching TRBD2. This CDR3 is built from 13 residues. Germline V gives CDR1 SNHLY, CDR2 FYNNEI. V shed 11 bases and J 3 bases; nucleotides not matched to a gene: 7. In DNA form, the CDR3 reads TGTGCCGGGTCGGGGGGGTGGACAGATACGCAGTATTTT. It is translated as CAGSGGWTDTQYF.

The chain has TRBV4-1 and TRBJ2-2, with D tentatively TRBD1 (5 bases). The germline gives CDR1 MGHRA, CDR2 YSYEKL. V lost 1 base to trimming and J lost 6 bases, with 9 bases between them. The CDR3 is 14 amino acids. In DNA, the CDR3 is TGCGCCAGCAGCCAAGGGTGGGGCCCCGGGGAGCTGTTTTTT. Translating it yields CASSQGWGPGELFF.

The chain has TRBV7-3 and TRBJ2-3, with TRBD2 identical over 14 bases. The CDR3 length is 17 residues. Germline V gene data show CDR1 as SGHTA and CDR2 as FQGTGA. With 5 bases clipped from V and 6 bases from J, the junction kept 10 bases outside the gene matches. CDR3 sequence: CASSPSRGTSGSDTQYF. The CDR3 DNA sequence: TGTGCCAGCAGCCCCAGCCGAGGGACTAGCGGGAGTGATACGCAGTATTTT.

This rearrangement joins TRBV29-1 to TRBJ1-5, with D hard to call. Germline CDR1 and CDR2: SQVTM and ANQGSEA. The V end was cut by 4 bases, the J end by 2 bases, with 12 bases between. CDR3 length: 14 amino acids. The CDR3 coding sequence is TGCAGCGTTGCGGAGGGTTCCCGCAATCAGCCCCAGCATTTT. It translates to CSVAEGSRNQPQHF.

The rearrangement uses TRBV2 and TRBJ2-5; 9 bases fit TRBD2. The V segment lost 8 bases and the J segment 5 bases; nucleotides outside the gene matches: 9. This CDR3 contains 14 residues. Germline values: CDR1 SNHLY, CDR2 FYNNEI. The CDR3 loop is CASVMGGGAETQYF. The DNA for the CDR3 is TGTGCCAGCGTCATGGGCGGGGGGGCGGAGACCCAGTACTTC.

The J gene is TRBJ1-6, the V gene TRBV28; D possibly corresponds to TRBD1 (5 bases). Germline V gives CDR1 MDHEN, CDR2 SYDVKM. The germline V and J ends were trimmed by 3 bases and 10 bases, with 10 bases remaining between them. This CDR3 has 13 residues. The CDR3 here is CASSFGGASPLHF. The CDR3, as DNA: TGTGCCAGCAGTTTCGGCGGGGCCTCACCCCTCCACTTT.

The chain has TRBV13 and TRBJ1-2; D may be TRBD1 (5 bases). Per germline, CDR1 PRHDT and CDR2 FYEKMQ (reference sequence). Trimming took 0 bases from V and 7 from J, leaving 9 bases between them. There are 13 residues in the CDR3. CDR3 protein: CASSLGGAGGYTF. CDR3 in DNA: TGTGCCAGCAGCTTAGGAGGGGCTGGTGGCTACACCTTC.

The chain recombines TRBV5-1 with TRBJ2-3; the D gene is possibly TRBD1 (5 bases). The CDR3 has 15 residues. CDR1 is SGHRS, CDR2 YFSETQ, per germline. Trimming shortened V by 0 bases and J by 3 bases, and 11 bases separated the two germline ends. The CDR3 DNA reads as TGCGCCAGCAGCTTGGACGGCCCAGGGACAGATACGCAGTATTTT. It codes for CASSLDGPGTDTQYF.

The J gene is TRBJ2-3, the V gene TRBV7-8; 9 bases are a match to TRBD2. V trimming: 2 bases; J trimming: 10 bases; junction bases outside the gene matches: 13. The CDR3 sequence is 16 residues long. Germline V gene data show CDR1 as SGHVS and CDR2 as FQNEAQ. CDR3 DNA: TGTGCCAGCAGCTTATTACCTAGCGGGGTTGGGGTTTCGCAGTATTTT. Protein: CASSLLPSGVGVSQYF.

The rearrangement uses TRBV5-1 and TRBJ2-7, with a possible D match to TRBD1 (7 bases). The germline V gene encodes CDR1 SGHRS and CDR2 YFSETQ. CDR3 length: 13 residues. The V end lost 1 base, the J end lost 4 bases, and 9 bases lay between the germline ends. CDR3 nucleotide sequence: TGCGCCAGCAGCTTGCAGGGGGGTTACGAGCAGTACGTC. This sequence encodes CASSLQGGYEQYV.

The chain joins TRBV4-1 to TRBJ2-1; tentative D call: TRBD2 (7 bases). This CDR3 is 17 amino acids long. Germline V gives CDR1 MGHRA, CDR2 YSYEKL. Trimming shortened V by 0 bases and J by 3 bases, and 15 bases separated the two germline ends. CDR3 DNA sequence: TGCGCCAGCAGCCAAGATGGGAGGGGGGGGTTCTACAATGAGCAGTTCTTC. Translation: CASSQDGRGGFYNEQFF.

The chain combines TRBV11-2 with TRBJ2-5; TRBD2 agrees at 11 bases. Germline lookup yields CDR1 SGHAT and CDR2 FQNNGV. The CDR3 is made up of 16 amino acids. With V trimmed by 5 bases and J by 4 bases, 9 bases remained unmatched. DNA of the CDR3: TGTGCCAGCAGCCAGCCACTAGCGGGAGTCGGAGAGACCCAGTACTTC. It encodes CASSQPLAGVGETQYF.

This clone was detected many times. Additional DNA sequences in this sample encode the identical CDR3. The rearrangement uses TRBV3-1 (or the pseudogene TRBV3-2) and TRBJ2-3, with D perhaps TRBD1 (5 bases). Germline V CDR1 and CDR2: LGHDT, YNNKEL (reference sequence). Trimming cost V 3 bases and J 3 bases, with 7 bases left between them. The CDR3 covers 13 residues. The CDR3 sequence is CASSHSGTDTQYF. The CDR3 region has the DNA TGTGCCAGCAGCCACTCAGGGACAGATACGCAGTATTTT.

Of note for this clone: The identical CDR3 is also encoded by other nucleotide sequences in the sample. V usage is TRBV18 and J usage is TRBJ2-7, with no clear D. From germline, CDR1 is KGHSH and CDR2 LQKENI. This CDR3 spans 13 amino acids. V was pared by 3 bases and J by 1 base, with 7 bases between. CDR3 DNA: TGTGCCAGCTCACCCCCCAGTTCCTACGAGCAGTACGTC. The encoded protein is CASSPPSSYEQYV.

The V and J genes are TRBV5-4 and TRBJ1-5, with D possibly matching TRBD1 (6 bases). Germline V gene sequence: CDR1 SGHNT, CDR2 YYREEE (reference sequence). This CDR3 is 14 amino acids long. Trimming cost V 4 bases and J 2 bases, with 10 bases left between them. The CDR3 region is CASSREGGNQPQHF. The CDR3 DNA reads TGTGCCAGCAGCCGTGAGGGGGGCAATCAGCCCCAGCATTTT.